These 12 T cell receptor beta chains were all obtained from the same sample, sequenced in a study of patients and donors after allogeneic stem cell transplantation (dated by TCRdb to 2020 to 2021). Library preparation employed RT-PCR. Data came from a NextSeq 550. The public reads were run again by TCRdb, first through fastp at Q25 and then through MiXCR, and only productive beta chains were kept. Rows with a matching CDR3 protein are joined into one entry that keeps the most common DNA and genes. For this sample the table gives fewer than 500,000 distinct CDR3 sequences, of which 16% were detected only once. The ten largest clones add up to 7% to 7.5% of the sample. Material for sequencing was blood, either unsorted or a sorted T cell fraction (not recorded which). These receptors all come from a human donor who was either an allogeneic HSCT recipient or a stem cell or donor lymphocyte infusion donor (not recorded which). It is not recorded whose cells these are; they may come from a transplant donor.

The V call is TRBV6-1, the J call TRBJ2-7; 7 bases line up with TRBD2. This CDR3 comprises 13 residues. With V trimmed by 4 bases and J by 4 bases, 4 bases remained unmatched. Germline V gene sequence: CDR1 MNHNS, CDR2 SASEGT. CDR3 sequence (DNA): TGTGCCAGCAGTGGCCTCGGGGGGTACGAGCAGTACTTC. This sequence encodes CASSGLGGYEQYF.

This chain joins TRBV10-3 and TRBJ2-2, with 13 positions matching TRBD2. The length of the CDR3 is 22 residues. The V and J ends lost 0 bases and 1 base, in that order; junction bases with no gene match: 14. Germline V gene sequence: CDR1 ENHRY, CDR2 SYGVKD. The CDR3 coding sequence is TGTGCCATCAGTGAGTCCGGAACTAGCGGGGGGGGCCAAGTAAGGAACACCGGGGAGCTGTTTTTT. Residues: CAISESGTSGGGQVRNTGELFF.

The chain carries TRBV6-5 and TRBJ1-1; possible D gene TRBD1, 6 bases. The CDR3 runs to 14 residues. Germline lookup yields CDR1 MNHEY and CDR2 SVGAGI. V lost 2 bases and J lost 4, with 11 bases in between. The CDR3 bases are TGTGCCAGCAGTTACGTGGGGGCTAGCACTGAAGCTTTCTTT. Translating it yields CASSYVGASTEAFF.

The chain is built from TRBV7-3 and TRBJ2-6; D not certain. The CDR3 length is 15 residues. Trimming left V 6 bases short and J 5 bases short, with 14 bases between. Per germline, CDR1 SGHTA and CDR2 FQGTGA. CDR3 loop: CASSPVPERANVLTF. The CDR3, as DNA: TGTGCCAGCAGTCCCGTCCCTGAGCGGGCCAACGTCCTGACTTTC.

V and J are TRBV15 and TRBJ1-1, with D tentatively TRBD1 (5 bases). The CDR3 contains 15 residues. Between the trimmed V and J ends, which lost 1 base and 1 base, there was a span of 10 bases. Germline V CDR1 and CDR2: LNHNV, YYDKDF (reference sequence). The CDR3: CATSRGGIGNTEAFF. CDR3 coding DNA: TGTGCCACCAGCAGAGGGGGGATTGGGAACACTGAAGCTTTCTTT. The full variable domain, rest sourced from reference TRBV15 and TRBJ1-1, is DAMVIQNPRYQVTQFGKPVTLSCSQTLNHNVMYWYQQKSSQAPKLLFHYYDKDFNNEADTPDNFQSRRPNTSFCFLDIRSPGLGDTAMYLCATSRGGIGNTEAFFGQGTRLTVV.

The J gene is TRBJ1-1, the V gene TRBV29-1; TRBD1 is a possible D gene (6 bases). This CDR3 is built from 18 residues. Per germline, CDR1 SQVTM and CDR2 ANQGSEA. V lost 6 bases and J 0 bases, leaving 26 bases between the germline ends. The CDR3 is CSVRSGRGSEGVNTEAFF. As DNA, the CDR3 is TGCAGCGTGAGAAGTGGGAGGGGATCAGAGGGGGTGAACACTGAAGCTTTCTTT.

This clonotype was seen ten or more times. The chain couples TRBV20-1 to TRBJ2-2; tentatively, D is TRBD1 or TRBD2 (5 bases each). This CDR3 has 14 amino acids. Between the trimmed V and J ends, which lost 4 bases and 4 bases, there was a span of 13 bases. Germline CDR1 reads DFQATT; CDR2 reads SNEGSKA (reference sequence). In DNA, the CDR3 is TGCAGTGCTACCCCGGGACGGAGCACCGGGGAGCTGTTTTTT. The encoded protein is CSATPGRSTGELFF.

The chain carries TRBV7-9 and TRBJ2-3, with D unresolved. Deletions cut 5 bases from V and 3 bases from J, with 6 bases between. There are 12 residues in the CDR3. Germline lookup yields CDR1 SEHNR and CDR2 FQNEAQ (reference sequence). CDR3 nucleotides: TGTGCCAGCAGCCAGCCAACAGATACGCAGTATTTT. Residues: CASSQPTDTQYF.

The rearrangement joins TRBV29-1 to TRBJ1-2; D gene ambiguous. The CDR3 runs 11 residues. Germline loops: CDR1 SQVTM, CDR2 ANQGSEA. V gave up 4 bases and J gave up 4 bases, with 7 bases separating them. CDR3 bases: TGCAGCGTTGCGGAGGGCTATGGCTACACCTTC. It translates to CSVAEGYGYTF.

The sample holds a few counts of this clonotype. V gene TRBV5-1 combines with J gene TRBJ2-1; D remains unclear. CDR3 length: 15 amino acids. Germline V lookup: CDR1 SGHRS, CDR2 YFSETQ. V was cut by 0 bases and J by 2 bases, with 9 bases left in between. CDR3 coding DNA: TGCGCCAGCAGCTTGGCAGGAGAGCCCTACAATGAGCAGTTCTTC. This encodes CASSLAGEPYNEQFF.

This clonotype was counted a few times. V usage is TRBV30 and J usage is TRBJ1-1; D not certain. The CDR3 contains 13 residues. The germline V and J ends were trimmed by 0 bases and 1 base, with 6 bases remaining between them. In germline, CDR1 is GTSNPN, CDR2 SVGIG (reference sequence). The CDR3 reads CAWSVAGNTEAFF. CDR3 nucleotides: TGTGCCTGGAGTGTAGCAGGGAACACTGAAGCTTTCTTT.

The CDR3 DNA reads as TGTGCCAGCCGAGGGACACTCTATAATTCACCCCTCCACTTT. Translated, it gives CASRGTLYNSPLHF. The rearrangement joins TRBV2 to TRBJ1-6; weak D call: TRBD1 (6 bases). The CDR3 contains 14 residues. The V gene lost 8 bases and the J gene lost 3 bases, with 11 bases spanning the gap. CDR1 and CDR2 from the germline V gene are SNHLY and FYNNEI. The complete variable domain, with remaining parts taken from reference TRBV2 and TRBJ1-6, reads EPEVTQTPSHQVTQMGQEVILRCVPISNHLYFYWYRQILGQKVEFLVSFYNNEISEKSEIFDDQFSVERPDGSNFTLKIRSTKLEDSAMYFCASRGTLYNSPLHFGNGTRLTVT.